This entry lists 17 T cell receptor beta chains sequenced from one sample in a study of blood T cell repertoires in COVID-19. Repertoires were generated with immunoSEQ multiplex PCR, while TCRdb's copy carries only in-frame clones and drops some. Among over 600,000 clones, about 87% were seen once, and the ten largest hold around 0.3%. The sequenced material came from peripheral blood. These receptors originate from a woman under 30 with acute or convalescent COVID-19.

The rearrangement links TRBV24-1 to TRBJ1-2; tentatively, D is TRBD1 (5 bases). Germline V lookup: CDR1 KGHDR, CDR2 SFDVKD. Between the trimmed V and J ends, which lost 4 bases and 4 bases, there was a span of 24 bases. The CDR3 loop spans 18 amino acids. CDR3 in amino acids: CATSDRRKTWGDIYGYTF. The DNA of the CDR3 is TGTGCCACCAGTGACCGGCGTAAGACCTGGGGGGATATCTATGGCTACACCTTC.

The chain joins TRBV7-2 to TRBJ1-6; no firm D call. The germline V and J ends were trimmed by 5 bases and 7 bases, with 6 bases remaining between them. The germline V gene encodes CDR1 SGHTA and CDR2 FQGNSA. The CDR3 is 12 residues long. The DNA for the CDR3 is TGTGCCAGCAGCCCCTTCAATTCACCCCTCCACTTT. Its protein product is CASSPFNSPLHF. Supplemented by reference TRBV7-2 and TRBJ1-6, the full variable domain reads GAGVSQSPSNKVTEKGKDVELRCDPISGHTALYWYRQSLGQGLEFLIYFQGNSAPDKSGLPSDRFSAERTGGSVSTLTIQRTQQEDSAVYLCASSPFNSPLHFGNGTRLTVT.

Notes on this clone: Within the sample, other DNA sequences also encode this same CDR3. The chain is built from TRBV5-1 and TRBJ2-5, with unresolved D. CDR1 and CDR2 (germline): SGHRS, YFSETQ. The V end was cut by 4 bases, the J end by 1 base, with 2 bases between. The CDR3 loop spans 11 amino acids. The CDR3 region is CASSLQETQYF. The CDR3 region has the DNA TGCGCCAGCAGCCTCCAAGAGACCCAGTACTTC.

The CDR3 nucleotides read TGTGCCATCAGTGAATCGGGACAGGGAAACACCATATATTTT. Translation: CAISESGQGNTIYF. The chain joins TRBV10-3 to TRBJ1-3; 7 bases line up with TRBD1. Germline CDR1 ENHRY, CDR2 SYGVKD. The CDR3 sequence is 14 residues long. Trimming removed 3 bases from V and 4 bases from J; junction bases left unmatched: 3.

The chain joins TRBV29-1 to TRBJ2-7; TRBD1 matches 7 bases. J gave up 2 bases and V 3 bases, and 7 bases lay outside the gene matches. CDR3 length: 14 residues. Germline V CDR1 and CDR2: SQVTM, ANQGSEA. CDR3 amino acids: CSVEGTGAPYEQYF. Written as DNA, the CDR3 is TGCAGCGTTGAGGGAACAGGGGCTCCCTACGAGCAGTACTTC.

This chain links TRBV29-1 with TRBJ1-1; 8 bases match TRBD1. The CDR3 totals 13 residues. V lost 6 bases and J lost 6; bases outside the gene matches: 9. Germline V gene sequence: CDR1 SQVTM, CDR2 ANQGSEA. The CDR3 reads CSVWTGSLSEAFF. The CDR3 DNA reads TGCAGCGTATGGACAGGGAGCCTCTCTGAAGCTTTCTTT.

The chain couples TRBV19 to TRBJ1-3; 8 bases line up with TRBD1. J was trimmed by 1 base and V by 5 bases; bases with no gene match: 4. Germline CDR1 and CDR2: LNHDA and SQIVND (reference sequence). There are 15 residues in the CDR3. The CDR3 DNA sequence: TGTGCCAGTAGTCCAAGGACAGGGTCTGGAAACACCATATATTTT. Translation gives CASSPRTGSGNTIYF.

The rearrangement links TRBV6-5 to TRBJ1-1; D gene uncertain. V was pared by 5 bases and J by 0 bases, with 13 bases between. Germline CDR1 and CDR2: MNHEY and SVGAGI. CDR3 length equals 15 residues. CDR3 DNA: TGTGCCAGCAGTCCCCTAATACAGTTGAACACTGAAGCTTTCTTT. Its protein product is CASSPLIQLNTEAFF.

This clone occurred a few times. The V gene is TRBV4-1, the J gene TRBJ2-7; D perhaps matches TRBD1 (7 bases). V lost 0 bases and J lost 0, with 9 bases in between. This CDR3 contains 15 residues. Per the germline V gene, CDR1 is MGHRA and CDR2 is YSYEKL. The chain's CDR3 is CASSQERDSSYEQYF. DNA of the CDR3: TGCGCCAGCAGCCAAGAGCGGGACAGCTCCTACGAGCAGTACTTC.

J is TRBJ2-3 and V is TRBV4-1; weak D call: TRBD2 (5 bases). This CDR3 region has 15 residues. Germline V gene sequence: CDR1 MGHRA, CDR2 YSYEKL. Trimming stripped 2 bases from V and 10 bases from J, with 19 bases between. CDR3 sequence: CASSQRTPTVLAQYF. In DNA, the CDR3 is TGCGCCAGCAGCCAACGGACTCCTACCGTTCTAGCGCAGTATTTT.

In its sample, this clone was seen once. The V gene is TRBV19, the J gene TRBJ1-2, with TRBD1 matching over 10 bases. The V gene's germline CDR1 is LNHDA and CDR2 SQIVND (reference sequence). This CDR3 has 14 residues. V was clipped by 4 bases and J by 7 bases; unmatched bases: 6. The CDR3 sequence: CASSSRQGASGYTF. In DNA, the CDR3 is TGTGCCAGTAGTAGCCGACAGGGGGCAAGTGGCTACACCTTC.

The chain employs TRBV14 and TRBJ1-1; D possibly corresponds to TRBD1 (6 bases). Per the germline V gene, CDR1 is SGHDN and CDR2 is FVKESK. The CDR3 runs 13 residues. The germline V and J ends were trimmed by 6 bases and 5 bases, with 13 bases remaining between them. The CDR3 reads CASSVQGWTEAFF. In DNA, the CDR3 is TGTGCCAGCAGTGTACAGGGATGGACTGAAGCTTTCTTT.

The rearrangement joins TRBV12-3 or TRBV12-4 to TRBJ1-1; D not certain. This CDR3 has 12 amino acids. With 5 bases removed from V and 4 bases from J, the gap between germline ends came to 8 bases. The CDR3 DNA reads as TGTGCCAGCAGTCTGCAGGTCACTGAAGCTTTCTTT. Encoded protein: CASSLQVTEAFF.

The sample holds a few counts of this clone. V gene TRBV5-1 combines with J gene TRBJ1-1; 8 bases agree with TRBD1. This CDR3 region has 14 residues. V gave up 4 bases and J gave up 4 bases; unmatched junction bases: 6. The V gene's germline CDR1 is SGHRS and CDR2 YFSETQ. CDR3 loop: CASSKDRGGTEAFF. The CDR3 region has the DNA TGCGCCAGCAGCAAAGACAGGGGCGGCACTGAAGCTTTCTTT. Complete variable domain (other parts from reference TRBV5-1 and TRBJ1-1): KAGVTQTPRYLIKTRGQQVTLSCSPISGHRSVSWYQQTPGQGLQFLFEYFSETQRNKGNFPGRFSGRQFSNSRSEMNVSTLELGDSALYLCASSKDRGGTEAFFGQGTRLTVV.

The CDR3 DNA reads TGTGCCAGCTCACCATCACAGGGGAGTTCACCCCTCCACTTT. Protein sequence: CASSPSQGSSPLHF. The chain has TRBV18 and TRBJ1-6; 7 nucleotides align to TRBD1. In germline, CDR1 is KGHSH, CDR2 LQKENI. The CDR3 runs 14 residues. V gave up 2 bases and J gave up 9 bases; unmatched junction bases: 4.

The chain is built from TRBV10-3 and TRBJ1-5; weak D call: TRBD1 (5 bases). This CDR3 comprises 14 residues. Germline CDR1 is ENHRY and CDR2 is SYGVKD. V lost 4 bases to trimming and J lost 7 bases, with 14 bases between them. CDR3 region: CAISAASPGQPQHF. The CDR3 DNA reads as TGTGCCATCAGTGCGGCATCCCCAGGGCAGCCCCAGCATTTT.

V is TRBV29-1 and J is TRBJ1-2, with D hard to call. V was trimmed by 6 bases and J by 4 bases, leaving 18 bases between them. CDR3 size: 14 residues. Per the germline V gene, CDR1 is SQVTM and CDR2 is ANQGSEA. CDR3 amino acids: CSVRLRGLVYGYTF. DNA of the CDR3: TGCAGCGTCAGACTCAGAGGTCTGGTCTATGGCTACACCTTC. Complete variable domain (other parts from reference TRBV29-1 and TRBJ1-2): SAVISQKPSRDICQRGTSLTIQCQVDSQVTMMFWYRQQPGQSLTLIATANQGSEATYESGFVIDKFPISRPNLTFSTLTVSNMSPEDSSIYLCSVRLRGLVYGYTFGSGTRLTVV.